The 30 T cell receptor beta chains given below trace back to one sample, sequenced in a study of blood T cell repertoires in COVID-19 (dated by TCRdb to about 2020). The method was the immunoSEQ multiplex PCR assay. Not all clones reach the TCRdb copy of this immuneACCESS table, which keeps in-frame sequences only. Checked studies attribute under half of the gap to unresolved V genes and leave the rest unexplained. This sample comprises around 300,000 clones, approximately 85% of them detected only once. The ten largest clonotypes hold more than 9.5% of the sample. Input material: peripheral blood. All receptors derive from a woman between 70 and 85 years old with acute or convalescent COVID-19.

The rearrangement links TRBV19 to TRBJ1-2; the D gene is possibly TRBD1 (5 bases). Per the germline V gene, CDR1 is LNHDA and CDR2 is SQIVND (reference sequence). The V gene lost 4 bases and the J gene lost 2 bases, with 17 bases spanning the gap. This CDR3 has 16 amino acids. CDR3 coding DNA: TGTGCCAGTAGTACCCGACAGTTACAAGAAAACTATGGCTACACCTTC. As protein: CASSTRQLQENYGYTF.

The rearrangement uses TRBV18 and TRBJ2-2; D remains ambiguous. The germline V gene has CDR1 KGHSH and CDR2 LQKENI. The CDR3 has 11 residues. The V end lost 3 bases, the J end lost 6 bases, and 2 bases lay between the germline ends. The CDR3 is CASSPAGELFF. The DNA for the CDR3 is TGTGCCAGCTCACCCGCCGGGGAGCTGTTTTTT.

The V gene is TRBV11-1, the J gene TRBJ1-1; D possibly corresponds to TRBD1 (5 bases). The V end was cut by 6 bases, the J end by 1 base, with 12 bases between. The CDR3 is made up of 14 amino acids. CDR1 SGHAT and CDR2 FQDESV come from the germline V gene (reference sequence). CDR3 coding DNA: TGTGCCAGCAGGGAGGGGCAGACGAACACTGAAGCTTTCTTT. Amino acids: CASREGQTNTEAFF.

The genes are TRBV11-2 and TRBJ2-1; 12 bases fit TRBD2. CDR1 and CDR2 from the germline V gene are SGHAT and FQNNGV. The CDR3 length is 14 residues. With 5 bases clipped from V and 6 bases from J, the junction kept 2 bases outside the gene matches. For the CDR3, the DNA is TGTGCCAGCAGCCCGGGACTAGCGGGCAATGAGCAGTTCTTC. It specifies CASSPGLAGNEQFF.

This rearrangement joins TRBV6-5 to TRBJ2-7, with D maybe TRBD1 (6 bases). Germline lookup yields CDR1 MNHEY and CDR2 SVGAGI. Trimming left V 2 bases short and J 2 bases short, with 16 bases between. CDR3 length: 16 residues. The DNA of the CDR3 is TGTGCCAGCAGTTACGGTTGGACAGAAAGAACCTACGAGCAGTACTTC. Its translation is CASSYGWTERTYEQYF.

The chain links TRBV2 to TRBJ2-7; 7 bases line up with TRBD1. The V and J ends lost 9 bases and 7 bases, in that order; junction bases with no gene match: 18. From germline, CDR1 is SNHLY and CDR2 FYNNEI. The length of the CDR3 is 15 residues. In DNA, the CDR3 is TGTGCCAGTACCCTACAGGGGAACTCCCTCGATGAGCAGTACTTC. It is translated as CASTLQGNSLDEQYF.

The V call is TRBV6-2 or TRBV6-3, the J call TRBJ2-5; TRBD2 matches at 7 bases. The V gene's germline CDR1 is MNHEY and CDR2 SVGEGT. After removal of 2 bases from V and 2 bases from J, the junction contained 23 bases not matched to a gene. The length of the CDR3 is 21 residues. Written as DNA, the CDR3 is TGTGCCAGCAGTTACCCCACGGGGGGAAGGGAGGGACCCCTCTCTCAAGAGACCCAGTACTTC. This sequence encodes CASSYPTGGREGPLSQETQYF.

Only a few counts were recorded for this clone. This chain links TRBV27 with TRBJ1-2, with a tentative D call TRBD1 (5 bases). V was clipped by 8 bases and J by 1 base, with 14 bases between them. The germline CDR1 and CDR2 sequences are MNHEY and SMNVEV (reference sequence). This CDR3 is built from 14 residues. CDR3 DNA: TGTGCCAGCTGTTCGGCAGGGAATAACTATGGCTACACCTTC. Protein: CASCSAGNNYGYTF.

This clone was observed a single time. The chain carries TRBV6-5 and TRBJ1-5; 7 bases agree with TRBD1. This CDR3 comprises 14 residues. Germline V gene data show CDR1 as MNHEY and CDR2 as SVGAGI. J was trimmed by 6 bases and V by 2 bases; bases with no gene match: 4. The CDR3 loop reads CASSYRGRGQPQHF. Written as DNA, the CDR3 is TGTGCCAGCAGTTACAGGGGGCGAGGTCAGCCCCAGCATTTT.

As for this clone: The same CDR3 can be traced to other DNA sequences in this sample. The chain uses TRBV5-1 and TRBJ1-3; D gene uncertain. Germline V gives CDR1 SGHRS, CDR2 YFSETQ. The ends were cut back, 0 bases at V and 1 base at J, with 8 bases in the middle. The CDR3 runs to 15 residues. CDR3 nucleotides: TGCGCCAGCAGCTTGGGTCCCGGGTCTGGAAACACCATATATTTT. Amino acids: CASSLGPGSGNTIYF.

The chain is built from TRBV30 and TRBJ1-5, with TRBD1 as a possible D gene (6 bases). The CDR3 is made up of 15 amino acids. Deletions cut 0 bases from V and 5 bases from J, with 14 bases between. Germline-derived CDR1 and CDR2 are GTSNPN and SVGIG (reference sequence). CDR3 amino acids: CAWSVPSRGHQPQHF. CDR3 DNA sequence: TGTGCCTGGAGTGTACCCAGCAGGGGCCATCAGCCCCAGCATTTT. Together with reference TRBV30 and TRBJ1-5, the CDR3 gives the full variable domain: SQTIHQWPATLVQPVGSPLSLECTVEGTSNPNLYWYRQAAGRGLQLLFYSVGIGQISSEVPQNLSASRPQDRQFILSSKKLLLSDSGFYLCAWSVPSRGHQPQHFGDGTRLSIL.

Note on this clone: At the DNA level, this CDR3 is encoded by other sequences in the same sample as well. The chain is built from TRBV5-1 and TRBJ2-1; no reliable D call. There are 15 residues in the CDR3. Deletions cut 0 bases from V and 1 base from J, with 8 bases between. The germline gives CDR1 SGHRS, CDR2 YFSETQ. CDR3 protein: CASSLDGSSYNEQFF. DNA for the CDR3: TGCGCCAGCAGCTTGGATGGCAGTTCCTACAATGAGCAGTTCTTC.

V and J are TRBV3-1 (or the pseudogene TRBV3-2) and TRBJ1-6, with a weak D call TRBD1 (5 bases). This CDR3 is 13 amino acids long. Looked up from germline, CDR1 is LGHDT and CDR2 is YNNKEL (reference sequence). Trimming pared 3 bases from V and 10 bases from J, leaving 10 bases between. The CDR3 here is CASSQRTISPLHF. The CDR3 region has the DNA TGTGCCAGCAGCCAGCGGACAATCTCACCCCTCCACTTT.

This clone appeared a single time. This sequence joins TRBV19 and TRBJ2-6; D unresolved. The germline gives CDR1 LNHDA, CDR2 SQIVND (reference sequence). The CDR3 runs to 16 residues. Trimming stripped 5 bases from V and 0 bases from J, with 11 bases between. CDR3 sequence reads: CASSAAESSGANVLTF. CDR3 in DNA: TGTGCCAGTAGTGCCGCAGAAAGCTCTGGGGCCAACGTCCTGACTTTC.

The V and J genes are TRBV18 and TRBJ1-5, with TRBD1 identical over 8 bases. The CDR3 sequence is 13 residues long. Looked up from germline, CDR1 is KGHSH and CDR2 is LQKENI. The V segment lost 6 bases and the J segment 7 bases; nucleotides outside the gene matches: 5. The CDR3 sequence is CASSRQGRQPQHF. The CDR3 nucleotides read TGTGCCAGCTCCCGACAGGGGAGACAGCCCCAGCATTTT.

The CDR3 here is CASSVFPQGPNEKLFF. CDR3 nucleotides: TGTGCCAGCAGCGTATTCCCTCAGGGGCCCAATGAAAAACTGTTTTTT. This sequence joins TRBV9 and TRBJ1-4; D perhaps matches TRBD1 (6 bases). The CDR3 extends over 16 amino acids. Trimming left V 1 base short and J 5 bases short, with 15 bases between. Germline values: CDR1 SGDLS, CDR2 YYNGEE.

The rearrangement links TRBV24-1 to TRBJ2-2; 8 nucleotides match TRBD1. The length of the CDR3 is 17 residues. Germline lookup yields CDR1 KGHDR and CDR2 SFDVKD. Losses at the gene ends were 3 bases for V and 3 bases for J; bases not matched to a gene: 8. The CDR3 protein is CATSDPRQGRDTGELFF. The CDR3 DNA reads TGTGCCACCAGTGATCCCCGACAGGGGCGCGACACCGGGGAGCTGTTTTTT.

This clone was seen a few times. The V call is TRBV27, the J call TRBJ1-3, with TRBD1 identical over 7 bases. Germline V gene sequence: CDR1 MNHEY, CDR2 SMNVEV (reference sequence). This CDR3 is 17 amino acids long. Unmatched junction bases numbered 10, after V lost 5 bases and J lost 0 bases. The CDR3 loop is CASSPRQGLHSGNTIYF. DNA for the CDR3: TGTGCCAGCAGTCCACGACAGGGCCTCCACTCTGGAAACACCATATATTTT.

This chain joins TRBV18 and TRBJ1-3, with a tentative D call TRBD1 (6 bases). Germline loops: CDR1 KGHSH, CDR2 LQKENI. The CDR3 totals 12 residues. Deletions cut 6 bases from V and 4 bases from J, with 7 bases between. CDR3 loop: CASSGQGNTIYF. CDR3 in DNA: TGTGCCAGCTCCGGACAGGGAAACACCATATATTTT.

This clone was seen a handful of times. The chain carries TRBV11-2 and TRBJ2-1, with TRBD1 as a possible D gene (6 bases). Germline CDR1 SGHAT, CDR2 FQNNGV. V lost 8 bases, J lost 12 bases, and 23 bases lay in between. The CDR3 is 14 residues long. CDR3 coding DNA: TGTGCCAGCTTCTCGATGGGACAAGGTTTAAGGCAGTTCTTC. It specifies CASFSMGQGLRQFF.

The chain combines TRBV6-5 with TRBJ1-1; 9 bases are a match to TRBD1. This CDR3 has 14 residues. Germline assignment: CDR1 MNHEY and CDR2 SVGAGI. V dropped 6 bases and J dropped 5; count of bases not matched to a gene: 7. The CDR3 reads CASRPGTGKTEAFF. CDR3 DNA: TGTGCCAGCAGGCCAGGGACAGGGAAGACTGAAGCTTTCTTT.

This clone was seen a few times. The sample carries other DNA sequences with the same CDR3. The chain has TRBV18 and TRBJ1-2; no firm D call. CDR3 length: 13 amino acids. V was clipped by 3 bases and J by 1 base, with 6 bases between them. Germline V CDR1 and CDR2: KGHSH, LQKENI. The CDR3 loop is CASSPDINYGYTF. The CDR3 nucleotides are TGTGCCAGCTCACCTGACATTAACTATGGCTACACCTTC. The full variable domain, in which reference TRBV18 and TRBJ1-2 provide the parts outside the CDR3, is NAGVMQNPRHLVRRRGQEARLRCSPMKGHSHVYWYRQLPEEGLKFMVYLQKENIIDESGMPKERFSAEFPKEGPSILRIQQVVRGDSAAYFCASSPDINYGYTFGSGTRLTVV.

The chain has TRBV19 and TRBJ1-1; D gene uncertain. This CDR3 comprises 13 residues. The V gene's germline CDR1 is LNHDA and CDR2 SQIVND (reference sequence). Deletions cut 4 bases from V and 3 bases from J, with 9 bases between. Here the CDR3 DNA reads TGTGCCAGTAGTAAGACGGGTTACACTGAAGCTTTCTTT. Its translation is CASSKTGYTEAFF.

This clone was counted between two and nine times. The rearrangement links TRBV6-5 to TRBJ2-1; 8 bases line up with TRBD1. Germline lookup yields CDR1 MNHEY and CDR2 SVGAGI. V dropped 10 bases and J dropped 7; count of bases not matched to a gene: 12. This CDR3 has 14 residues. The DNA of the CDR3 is TGTGCCACCCACCGGACAGGGCGAAGGAATGAGCAGTTCTTC. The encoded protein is CATHRTGRRNEQFF.

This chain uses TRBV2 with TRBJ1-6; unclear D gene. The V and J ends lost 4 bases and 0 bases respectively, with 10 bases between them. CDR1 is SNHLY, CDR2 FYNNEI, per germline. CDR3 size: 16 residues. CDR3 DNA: TGTGCCAGCAGTGTTGAGCGGAGCTCCTATAATTCACCCCTCCACTTT. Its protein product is CASSVERSSYNSPLHF.

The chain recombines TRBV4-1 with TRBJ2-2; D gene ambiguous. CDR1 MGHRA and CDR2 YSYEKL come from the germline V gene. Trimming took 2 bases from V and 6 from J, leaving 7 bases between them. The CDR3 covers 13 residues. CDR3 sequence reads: CASSQSGPGELFF. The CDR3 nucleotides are TGCGCCAGCAGCCAATCGGGTCCCGGGGAGCTGTTTTTT.

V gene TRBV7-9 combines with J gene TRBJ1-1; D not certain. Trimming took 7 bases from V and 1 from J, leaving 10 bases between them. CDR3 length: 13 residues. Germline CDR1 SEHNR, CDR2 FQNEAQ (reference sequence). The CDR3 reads CASTLPPNTEAFF. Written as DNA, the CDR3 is TGTGCCAGCACCCTTCCTCCGAACACTGAAGCTTTCTTT. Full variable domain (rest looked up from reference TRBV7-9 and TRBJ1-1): DTGVSQNPRHKITKRGQNVTFRCDPISEHNRLYWYRQTLGQGPEFLTYFQNEAQLEKSRLLSDRFSAERPKGSFSTLEIQRTEQGDSAMYLCASTLPPNTEAFFGQGTRLTVV.

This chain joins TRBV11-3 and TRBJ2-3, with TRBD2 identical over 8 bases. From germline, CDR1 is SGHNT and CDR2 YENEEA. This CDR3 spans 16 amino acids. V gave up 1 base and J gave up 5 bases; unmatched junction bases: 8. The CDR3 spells CASSLVLAGSKDTQYF. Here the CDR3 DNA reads TGTGCCAGCAGCTTAGTGTTAGCGGGGTCGAAAGATACGCAGTATTTT. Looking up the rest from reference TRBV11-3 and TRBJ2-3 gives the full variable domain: EAGVVQSPRYKIIEKKQPVAFWCNPISGHNTLYWYLQNLGQGPELLIRYENEEAVDDSQLPKDRFSAERLKGVDSTLKIQPAELGDSAVYLCASSLVLAGSKDTQYFGPGTRLTVL.

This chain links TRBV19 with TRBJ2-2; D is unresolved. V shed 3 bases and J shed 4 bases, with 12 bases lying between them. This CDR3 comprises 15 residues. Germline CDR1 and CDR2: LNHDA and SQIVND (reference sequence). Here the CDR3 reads CASSMAGLFTGELFF. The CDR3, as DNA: TGTGCCAGTAGTATGGCCGGGTTGTTCACCGGGGAGCTGTTTTTT.

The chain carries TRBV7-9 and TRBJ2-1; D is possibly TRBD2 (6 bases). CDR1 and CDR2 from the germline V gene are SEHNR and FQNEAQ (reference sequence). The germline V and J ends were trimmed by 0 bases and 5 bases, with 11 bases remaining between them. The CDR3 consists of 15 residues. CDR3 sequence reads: CASSLARDPNNEQFF. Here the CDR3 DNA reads TGTGCCAGCAGCTTAGCGCGGGACCCCAACAATGAGCAGTTCTTC.